The clone carrying this T cell receptor (beta chain) was observed at least ten times. The sample belongs to a study of T cells in Graves' hyperthyroidism and ophthalmopathy. Germline loops: CDR1 SNHLY, CDR2 FYNNEI. This CDR3 has 15 residues. Trimming pared 4 bases from V and 7 bases from J, leaving 19 bases between. It was RNA transcripts that yielded the amplified TCR beta CDR3 regions. The primer set for the first-round RT-PCR of the TCR CDR3 was HTBI. TCRdb processed the multiplex PCR reads anew with MiXCR; each CDR3 protein has one entry. Of 450,000 to 650,000 distinct CDR3 sequences in the sample, around 21% were seen once.

The receptor was isolated from a man younger than 35 with Graves' hyperthyroidism. Input material: blood. The J gene is TRBJ1-1, the V gene TRBV2, with D tentatively TRBD1 (6 bases). Here the CDR3 reads CASSALWAGAGEAFF. The CDR3 nucleotides read TGTGCCAGCAGTGCCCTATGGGCAGGGGCGGGTGAAGCTTTCTTT. Supplemented by reference TRBV2 and TRBJ1-1, the full variable domain reads EPEVTQTPSHQVTQMGQEVILRCVPISNHLYFYWYRQILGQKVEFLVSFYNNEISEKSEIFDDQFSVERPDGSNFTLKIRSTKLEDSAMYFCASSALWAGAGEAFFGQGTRLTVV.